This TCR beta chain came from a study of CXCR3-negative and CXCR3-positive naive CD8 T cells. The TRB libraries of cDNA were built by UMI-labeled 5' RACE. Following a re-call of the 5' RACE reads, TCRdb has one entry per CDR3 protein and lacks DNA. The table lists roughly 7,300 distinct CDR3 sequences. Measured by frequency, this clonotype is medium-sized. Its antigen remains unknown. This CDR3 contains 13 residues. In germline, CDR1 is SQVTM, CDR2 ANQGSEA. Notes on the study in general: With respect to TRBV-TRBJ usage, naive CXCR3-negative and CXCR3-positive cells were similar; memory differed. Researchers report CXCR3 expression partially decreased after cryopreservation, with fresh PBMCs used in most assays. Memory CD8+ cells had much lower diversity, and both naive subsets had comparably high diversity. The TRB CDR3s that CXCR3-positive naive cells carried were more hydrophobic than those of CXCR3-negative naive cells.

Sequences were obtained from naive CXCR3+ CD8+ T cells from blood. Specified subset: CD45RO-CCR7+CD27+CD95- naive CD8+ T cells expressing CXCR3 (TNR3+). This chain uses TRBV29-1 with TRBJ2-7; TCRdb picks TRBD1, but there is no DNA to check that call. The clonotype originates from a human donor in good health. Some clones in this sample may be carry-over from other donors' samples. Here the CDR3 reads CSVDTGEGYEQYF.